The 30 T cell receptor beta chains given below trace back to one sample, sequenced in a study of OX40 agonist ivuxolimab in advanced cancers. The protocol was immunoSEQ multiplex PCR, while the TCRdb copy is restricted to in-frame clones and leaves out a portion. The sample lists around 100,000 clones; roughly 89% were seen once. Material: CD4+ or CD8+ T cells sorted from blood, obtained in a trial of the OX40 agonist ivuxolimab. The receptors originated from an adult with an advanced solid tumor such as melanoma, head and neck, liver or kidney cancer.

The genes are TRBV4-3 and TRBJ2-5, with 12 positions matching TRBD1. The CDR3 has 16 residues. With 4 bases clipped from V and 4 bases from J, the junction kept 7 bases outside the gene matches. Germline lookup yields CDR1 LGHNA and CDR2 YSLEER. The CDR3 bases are TGCGCCAGCAGCCCCCGGGGACAGGGGGCGGGAGAGACCCAGTACTTC. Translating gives CASSPRGQGAGETQYF.

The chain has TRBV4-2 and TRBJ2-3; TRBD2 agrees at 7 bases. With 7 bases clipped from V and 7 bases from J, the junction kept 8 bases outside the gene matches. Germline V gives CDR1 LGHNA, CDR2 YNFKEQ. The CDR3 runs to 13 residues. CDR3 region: CASKRDRMNTQYF. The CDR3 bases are TGTGCCAGCAAGCGGGATCGGATGAATACGCAGTATTTT.

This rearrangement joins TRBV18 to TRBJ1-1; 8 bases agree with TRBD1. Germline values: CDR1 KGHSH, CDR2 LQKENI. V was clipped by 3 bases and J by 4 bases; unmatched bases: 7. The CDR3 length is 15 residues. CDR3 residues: CASSPETGEGTEAFF. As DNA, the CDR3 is TGTGCCAGCTCACCGGAGACAGGGGAGGGCACTGAAGCTTTCTTT.

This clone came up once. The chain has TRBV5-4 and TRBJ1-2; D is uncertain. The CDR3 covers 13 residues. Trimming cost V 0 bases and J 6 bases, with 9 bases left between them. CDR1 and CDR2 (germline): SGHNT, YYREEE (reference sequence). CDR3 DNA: TGTGCCAGCAGCTTGGCCCGGATAGATGGCTACACCTTC. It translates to CASSLARIDGYTF.

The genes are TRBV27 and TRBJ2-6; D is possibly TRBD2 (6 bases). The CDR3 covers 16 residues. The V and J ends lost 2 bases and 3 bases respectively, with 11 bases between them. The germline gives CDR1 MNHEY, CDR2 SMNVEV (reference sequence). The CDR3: CASSLSPGGGANVLTF. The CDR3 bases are TGTGCCAGCAGTTTAAGCCCCGGGGGTGGGGCCAACGTCCTGACTTTC.

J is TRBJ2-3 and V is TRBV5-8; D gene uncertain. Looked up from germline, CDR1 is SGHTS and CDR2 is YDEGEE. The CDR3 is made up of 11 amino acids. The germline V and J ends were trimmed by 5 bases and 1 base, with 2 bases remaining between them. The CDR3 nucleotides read TGTGCCAGCAGGGGCACAGATACGCAGTATTTT. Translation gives CASRGTDTQYF.

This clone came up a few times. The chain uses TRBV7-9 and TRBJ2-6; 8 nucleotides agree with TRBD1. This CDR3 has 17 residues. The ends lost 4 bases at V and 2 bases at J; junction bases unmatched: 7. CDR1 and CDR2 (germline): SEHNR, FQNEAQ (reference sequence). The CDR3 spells CASSSRTGQPGANVLTF. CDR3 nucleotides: TGTGCCAGCAGCTCCCGGACAGGGCAGCCTGGGGCCAACGTCCTGACTTTC.

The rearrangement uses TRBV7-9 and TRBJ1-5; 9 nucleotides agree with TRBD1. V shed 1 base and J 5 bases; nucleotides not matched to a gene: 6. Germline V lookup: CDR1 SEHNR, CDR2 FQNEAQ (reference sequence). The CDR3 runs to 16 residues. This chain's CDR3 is CASSLGGDRGYQPQHF. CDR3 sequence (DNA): TGTGCCAGCAGCTTAGGGGGAGACAGGGGGTATCAGCCCCAGCATTTT.

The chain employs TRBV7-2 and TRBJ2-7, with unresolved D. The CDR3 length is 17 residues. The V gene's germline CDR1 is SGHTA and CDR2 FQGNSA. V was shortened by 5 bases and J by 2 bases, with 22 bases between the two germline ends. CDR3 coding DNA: TGTGCCAGCAGCCTCGATTTGAATAGCTTTAACCCCTACGAGCAGTACTTC. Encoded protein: CASSLDLNSFNPYEQYF.

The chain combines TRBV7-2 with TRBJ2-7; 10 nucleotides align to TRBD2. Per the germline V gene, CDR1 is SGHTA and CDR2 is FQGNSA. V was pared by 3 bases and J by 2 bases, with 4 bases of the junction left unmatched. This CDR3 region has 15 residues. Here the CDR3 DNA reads TGTGCCAGCAGCTTGGGGACTAGCGTCGCCTACGAGCAGTACTTC. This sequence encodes CASSLGTSVAYEQYF. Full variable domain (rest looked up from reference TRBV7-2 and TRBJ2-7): GAGVSQSPSNKVTEKGKDVELRCDPISGHTALYWYRQSLGQGLEFLIYFQGNSAPDKSGLPSDRFSAERTGGSVSTLTIQRTQQEDSAVYLCASSLGTSVAYEQYFGPGTRLTVT.

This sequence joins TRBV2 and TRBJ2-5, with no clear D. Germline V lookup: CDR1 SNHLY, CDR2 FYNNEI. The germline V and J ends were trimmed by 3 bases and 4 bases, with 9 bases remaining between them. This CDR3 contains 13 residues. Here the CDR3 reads CASSDRRGETQYF. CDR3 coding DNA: TGTGCCAGCAGTGATAGGCGAGGAGAGACCCAGTACTTC.

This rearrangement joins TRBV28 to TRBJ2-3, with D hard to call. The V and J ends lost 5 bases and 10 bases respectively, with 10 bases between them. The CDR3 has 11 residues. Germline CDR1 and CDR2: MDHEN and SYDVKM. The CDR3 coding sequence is TGTGCCAGCAGTCGAGAGGAAGCGCAGTATTTT. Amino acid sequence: CASSREEAQYF.

For the CDR3, the DNA is TGTGCCAGCAGCTTAGCGTGGACAGGGGGTGAAAAACTGTTTTTT. This translates into CASSLAWTGGEKLFF. The chain is built from TRBV7-9 and TRBJ1-4; 10 nucleotides agree with TRBD1. V dropped 0 bases and J dropped 7; count of bases not matched to a gene: 2. Germline CDR1 reads SEHNR; CDR2 reads FQNEAQ (reference sequence). The CDR3 is made up of 15 amino acids.

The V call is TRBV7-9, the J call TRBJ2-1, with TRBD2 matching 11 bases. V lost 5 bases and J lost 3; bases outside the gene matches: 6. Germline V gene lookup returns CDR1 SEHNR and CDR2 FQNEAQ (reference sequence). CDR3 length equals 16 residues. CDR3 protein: CASSRTGTSGYNEQFF. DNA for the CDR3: TGTGCCAGCAGCCGTACGGGGACTAGCGGCTACAATGAGCAGTTCTTC.

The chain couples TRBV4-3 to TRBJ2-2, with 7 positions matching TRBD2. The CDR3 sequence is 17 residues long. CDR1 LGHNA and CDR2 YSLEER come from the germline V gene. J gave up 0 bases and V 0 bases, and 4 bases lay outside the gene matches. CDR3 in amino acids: CASSQEPSGSNTGELFF. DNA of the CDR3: TGCGCCAGCAGCCAAGAACCTAGCGGATCGAACACCGGGGAGCTGTTTTTT.

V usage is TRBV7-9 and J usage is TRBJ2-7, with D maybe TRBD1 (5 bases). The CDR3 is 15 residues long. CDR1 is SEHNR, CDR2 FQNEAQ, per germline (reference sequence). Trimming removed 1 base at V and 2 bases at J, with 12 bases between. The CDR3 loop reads CASSLVGDSPYEQYF. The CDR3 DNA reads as TGTGCCAGCAGCTTAGTTGGTGACAGCCCCTACGAGCAGTACTTC. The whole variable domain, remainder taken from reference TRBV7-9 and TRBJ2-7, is DTGVSQNPRHKITKRGQNVTFRCDPISEHNRLYWYRQTLGQGPEFLTYFQNEAQLEKSRLLSDRFSAERPKGSFSTLEIQRTEQGDSAMYLCASSLVGDSPYEQYFGPGTRLTVT.

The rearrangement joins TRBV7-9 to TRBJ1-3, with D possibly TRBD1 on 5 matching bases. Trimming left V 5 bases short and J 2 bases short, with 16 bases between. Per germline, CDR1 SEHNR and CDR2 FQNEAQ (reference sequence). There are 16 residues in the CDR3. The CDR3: CASSPIGPTAGNTIYF. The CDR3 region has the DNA TGTGCCAGCAGCCCTATCGGGCCGACAGCTGGAAACACCATATATTTT. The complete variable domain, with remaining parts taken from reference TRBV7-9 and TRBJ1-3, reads DTGVSQNPRHKITKRGQNVTFRCDPISEHNRLYWYRQTLGQGPEFLTYFQNEAQLEKSRLLSDRFSAERPKGSFSTLEIQRTEQGDSAMYLCASSPIGPTAGNTIYFGEGSWLTVV.

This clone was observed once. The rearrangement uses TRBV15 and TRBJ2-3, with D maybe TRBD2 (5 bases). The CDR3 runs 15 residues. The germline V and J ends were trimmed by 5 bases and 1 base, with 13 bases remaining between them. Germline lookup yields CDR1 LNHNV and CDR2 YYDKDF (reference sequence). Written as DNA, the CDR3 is TGTGCCACCAGCCGAGGGCAGGCCCGCACAGATACGCAGTATTTT. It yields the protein CATSRGQARTDTQYF.

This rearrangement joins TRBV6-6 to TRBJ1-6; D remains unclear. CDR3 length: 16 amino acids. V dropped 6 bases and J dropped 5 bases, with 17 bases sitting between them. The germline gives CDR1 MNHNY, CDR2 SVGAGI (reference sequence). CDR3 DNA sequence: TGTGCCAGCAGACTTGTTCTGGCTGGCGATAATTCACCCCTCCACTTT. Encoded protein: CASRLVLAGDNSPLHF.

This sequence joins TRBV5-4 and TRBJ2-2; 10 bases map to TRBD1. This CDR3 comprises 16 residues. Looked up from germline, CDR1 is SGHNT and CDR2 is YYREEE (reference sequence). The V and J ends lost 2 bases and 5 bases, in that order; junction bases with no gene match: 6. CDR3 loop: CASSLRDRGLTGELFF. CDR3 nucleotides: TGTGCCAGCAGCTTAAGGGACAGGGGACTTACCGGGGAGCTGTTTTTT.

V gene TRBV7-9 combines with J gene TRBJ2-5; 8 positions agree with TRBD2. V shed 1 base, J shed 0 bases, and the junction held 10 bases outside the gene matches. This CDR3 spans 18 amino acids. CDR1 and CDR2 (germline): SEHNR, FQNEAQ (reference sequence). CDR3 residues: CASSLVASGGTYQETQYF. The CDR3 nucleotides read TGTGCCAGCAGCTTAGTTGCCAGCGGGGGCACGTACCAAGAGACCCAGTACTTC.

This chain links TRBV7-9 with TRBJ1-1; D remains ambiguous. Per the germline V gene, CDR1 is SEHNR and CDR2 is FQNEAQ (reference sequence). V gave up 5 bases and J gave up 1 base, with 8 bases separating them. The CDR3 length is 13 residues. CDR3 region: CASSRRTNTEAFF. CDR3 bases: TGTGCCAGCAGCAGACGGACGAACACTGAAGCTTTCTTT.

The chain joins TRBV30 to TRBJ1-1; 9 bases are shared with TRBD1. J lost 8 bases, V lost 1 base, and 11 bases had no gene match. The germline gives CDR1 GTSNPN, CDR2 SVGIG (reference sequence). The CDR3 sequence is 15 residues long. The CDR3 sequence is CAWSGPGTGFREAFF. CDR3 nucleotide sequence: TGTGCCTGGAGTGGTCCCGGGACAGGGTTCAGGGAAGCTTTCTTT.

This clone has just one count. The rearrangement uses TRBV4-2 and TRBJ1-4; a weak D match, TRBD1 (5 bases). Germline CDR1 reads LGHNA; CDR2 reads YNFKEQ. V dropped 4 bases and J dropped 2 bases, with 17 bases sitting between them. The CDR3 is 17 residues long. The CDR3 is CASSRGYPMRTNEKLFF. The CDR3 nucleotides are TGTGCCAGCAGCCGGGGGTACCCCATGCGGACTAATGAAAAACTGTTTTTT.

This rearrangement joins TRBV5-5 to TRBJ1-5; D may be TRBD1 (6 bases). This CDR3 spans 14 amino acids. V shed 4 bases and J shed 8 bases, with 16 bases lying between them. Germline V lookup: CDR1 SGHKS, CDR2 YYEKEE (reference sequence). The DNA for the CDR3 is TGTGCCAGCAGCCAATCGACAGGACCGGAGCCCCAGCATTTT. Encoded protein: CASSQSTGPEPQHF.

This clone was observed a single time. The CDR3 protein is CASTRDGNSYEQYF. CDR3 sequence (DNA): TGTGCCAGCACCCGGGACGGCAACTCCTACGAGCAGTACTTC. V and J are TRBV7-2 and TRBJ2-7, with D perhaps TRBD1 or TRBD2 (5 bases each). The CDR3 length is 14 residues. Germline CDR1 and CDR2: SGHTA and FQGNSA. The V gene lost 7 bases and the J gene lost 0 bases, with 13 bases spanning the gap.

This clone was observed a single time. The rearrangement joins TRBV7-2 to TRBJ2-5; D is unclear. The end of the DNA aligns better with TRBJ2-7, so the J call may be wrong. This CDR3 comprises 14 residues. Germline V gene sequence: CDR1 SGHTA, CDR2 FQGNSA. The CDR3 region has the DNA TGTGCCAGCAGCGGTCGAGGCGTAACCTACGAGCAGTACTTC. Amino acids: CASSGRGVTYEQYF.

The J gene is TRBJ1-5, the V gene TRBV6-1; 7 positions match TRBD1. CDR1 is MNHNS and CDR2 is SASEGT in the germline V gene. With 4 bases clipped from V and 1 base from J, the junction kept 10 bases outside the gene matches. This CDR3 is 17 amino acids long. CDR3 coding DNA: TGTGCCAGCAGTGTATACAGGGGTCCGGGAAGCAATCAGCCCCAGCATTTT. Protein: CASSVYRGPGSNQPQHF.

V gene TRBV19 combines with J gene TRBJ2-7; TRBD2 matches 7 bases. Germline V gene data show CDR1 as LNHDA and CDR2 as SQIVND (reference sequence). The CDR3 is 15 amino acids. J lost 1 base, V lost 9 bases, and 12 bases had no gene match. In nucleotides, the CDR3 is TGTGCCAGCGGCCAAGCGGGACGAAGTTCCTACGAGCAGTACTTC. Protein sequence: CASGQAGRSSYEQYF. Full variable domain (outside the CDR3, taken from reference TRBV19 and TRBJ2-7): DGGITQSPKYLFRKEGQNVTLSCEQNLNHDAMYWYRQDPGQGLRLIYYSQIVNDFQKGDIAEGYSVSREKKESFPLTVTSAQKNPTAFYLCASGQAGRSSYEQYFGPGTRLTVT.

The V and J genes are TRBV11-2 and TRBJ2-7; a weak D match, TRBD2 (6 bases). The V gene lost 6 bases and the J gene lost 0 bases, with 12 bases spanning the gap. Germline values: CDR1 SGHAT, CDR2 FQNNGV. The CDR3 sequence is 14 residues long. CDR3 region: CASRQTGVSYEQYF. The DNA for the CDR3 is TGTGCCAGCAGACAGACGGGAGTCTCCTACGAGCAGTACTTC.